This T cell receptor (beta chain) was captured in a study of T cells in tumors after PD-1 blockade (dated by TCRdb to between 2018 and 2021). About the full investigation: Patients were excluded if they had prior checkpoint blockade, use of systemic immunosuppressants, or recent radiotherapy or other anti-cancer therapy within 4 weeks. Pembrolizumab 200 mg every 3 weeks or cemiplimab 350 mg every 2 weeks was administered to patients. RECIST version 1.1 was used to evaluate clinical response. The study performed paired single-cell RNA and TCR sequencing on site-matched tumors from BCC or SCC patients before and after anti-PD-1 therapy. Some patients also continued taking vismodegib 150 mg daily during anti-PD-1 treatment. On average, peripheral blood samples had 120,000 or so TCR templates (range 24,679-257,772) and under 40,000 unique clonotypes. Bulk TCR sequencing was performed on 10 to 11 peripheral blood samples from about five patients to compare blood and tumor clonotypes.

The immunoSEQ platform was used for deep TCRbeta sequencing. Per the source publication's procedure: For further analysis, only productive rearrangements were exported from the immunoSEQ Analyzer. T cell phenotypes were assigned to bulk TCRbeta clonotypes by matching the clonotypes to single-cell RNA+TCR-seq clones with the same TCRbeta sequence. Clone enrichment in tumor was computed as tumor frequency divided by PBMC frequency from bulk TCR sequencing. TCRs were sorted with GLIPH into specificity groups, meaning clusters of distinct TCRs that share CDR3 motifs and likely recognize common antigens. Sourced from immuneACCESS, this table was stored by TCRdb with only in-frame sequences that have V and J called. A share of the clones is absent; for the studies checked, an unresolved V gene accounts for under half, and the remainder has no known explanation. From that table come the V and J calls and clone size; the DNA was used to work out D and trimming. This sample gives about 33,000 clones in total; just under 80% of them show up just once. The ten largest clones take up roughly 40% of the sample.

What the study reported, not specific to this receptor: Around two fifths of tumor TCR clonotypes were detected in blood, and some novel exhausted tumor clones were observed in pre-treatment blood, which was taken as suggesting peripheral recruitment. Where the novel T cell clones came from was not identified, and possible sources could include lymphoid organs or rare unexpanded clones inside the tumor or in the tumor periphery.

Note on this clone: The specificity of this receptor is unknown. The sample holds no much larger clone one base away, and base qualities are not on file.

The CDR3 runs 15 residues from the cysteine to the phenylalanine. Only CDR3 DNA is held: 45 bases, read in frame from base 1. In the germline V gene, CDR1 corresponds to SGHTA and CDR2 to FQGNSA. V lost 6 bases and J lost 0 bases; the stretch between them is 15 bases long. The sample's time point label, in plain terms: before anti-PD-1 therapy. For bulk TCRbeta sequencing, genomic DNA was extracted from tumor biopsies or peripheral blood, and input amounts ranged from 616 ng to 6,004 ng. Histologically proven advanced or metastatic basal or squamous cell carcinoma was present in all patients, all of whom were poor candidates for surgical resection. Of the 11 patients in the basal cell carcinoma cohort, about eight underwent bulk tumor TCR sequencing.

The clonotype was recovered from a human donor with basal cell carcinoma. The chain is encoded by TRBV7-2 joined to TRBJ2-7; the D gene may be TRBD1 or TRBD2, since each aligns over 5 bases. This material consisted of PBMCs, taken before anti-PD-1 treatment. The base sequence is TGTGCCAGCAGACCCCCTGGGGGTTTCTCCTACGAGCAGTACTTC. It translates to CASRPPGGFSYEQYF. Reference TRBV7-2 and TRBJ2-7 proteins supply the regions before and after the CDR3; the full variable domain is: GAGVSQSPSNKVTEKGKDVELRCDPISGHTALYWYRQSLGQGLEFLIYFQGNSAPDKSGLPSDRFSAERTGGSVSTLTIQRTQQEDSAVYLCASRPPGGFSYEQYFGPGTRLTVT.